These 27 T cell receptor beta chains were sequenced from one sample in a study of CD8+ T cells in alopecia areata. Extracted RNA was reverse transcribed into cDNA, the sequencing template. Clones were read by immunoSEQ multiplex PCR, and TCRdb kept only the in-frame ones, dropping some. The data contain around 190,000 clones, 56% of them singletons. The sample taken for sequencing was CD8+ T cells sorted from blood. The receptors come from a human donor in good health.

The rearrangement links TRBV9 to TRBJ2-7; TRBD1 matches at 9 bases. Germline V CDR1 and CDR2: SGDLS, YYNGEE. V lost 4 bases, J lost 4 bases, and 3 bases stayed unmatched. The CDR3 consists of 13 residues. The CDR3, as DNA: TGTGCCAGCAGCCCCGGGACAGGGTACGAGCAGTACTTC. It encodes CASSPGTGYEQYF.

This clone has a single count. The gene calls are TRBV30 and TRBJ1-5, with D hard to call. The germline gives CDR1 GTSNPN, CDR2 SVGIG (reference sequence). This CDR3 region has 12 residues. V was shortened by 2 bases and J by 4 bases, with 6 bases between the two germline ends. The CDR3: CAWSSGNQPQHF. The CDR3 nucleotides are TGTGCCTGGAGTTCGGGGAATCAGCCCCAGCATTTT.

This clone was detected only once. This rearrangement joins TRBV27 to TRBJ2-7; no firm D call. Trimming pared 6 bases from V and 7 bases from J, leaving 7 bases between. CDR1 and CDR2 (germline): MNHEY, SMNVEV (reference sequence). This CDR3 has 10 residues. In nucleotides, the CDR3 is TGTGCCAGCAGCTTCTGGGAGCAGTACTTC. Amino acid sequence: CASSFWEQYF.

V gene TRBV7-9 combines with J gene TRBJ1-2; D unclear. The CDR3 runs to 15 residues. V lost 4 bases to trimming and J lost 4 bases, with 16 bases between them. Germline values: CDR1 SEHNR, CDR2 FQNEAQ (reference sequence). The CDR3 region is CASSSTPGFFYGYTF. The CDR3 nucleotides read TGTGCCAGCAGCTCAACCCCGGGTTTCTTCTATGGCTACACCTTC. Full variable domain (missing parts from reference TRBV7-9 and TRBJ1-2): DTGVSQNPRHKITKRGQNVTFRCDPISEHNRLYWYRQTLGQGPEFLTYFQNEAQLEKSRLLSDRFSAERPKGSFSTLEIQRTEQGDSAMYLCASSSTPGFFYGYTFGSGTRLTVV.

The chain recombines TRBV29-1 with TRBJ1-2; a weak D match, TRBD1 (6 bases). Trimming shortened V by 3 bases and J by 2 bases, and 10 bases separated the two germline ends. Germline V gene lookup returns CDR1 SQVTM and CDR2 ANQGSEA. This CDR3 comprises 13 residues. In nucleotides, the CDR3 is TGCAGCGTTGACAGGGGAGAGAACTATGGCTACACCTTC. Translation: CSVDRGENYGYTF. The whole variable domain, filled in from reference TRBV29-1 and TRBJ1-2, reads SAVISQKPSRDICQRGTSLTIQCQVDSQVTMMFWYRQQPGQSLTLIATANQGSEATYESGFVIDKFPISRPNLTFSTLTVSNMSPEDSSIYLCSVDRGENYGYTFGSGTRLTVV.

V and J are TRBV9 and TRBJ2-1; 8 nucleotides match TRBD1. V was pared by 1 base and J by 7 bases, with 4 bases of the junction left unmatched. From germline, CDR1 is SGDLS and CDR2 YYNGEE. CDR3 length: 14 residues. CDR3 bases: TGTGCCAGCAGCGTACAGGGGGCGCTTAATGAGCAGTTCTTC. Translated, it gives CASSVQGALNEQFF.

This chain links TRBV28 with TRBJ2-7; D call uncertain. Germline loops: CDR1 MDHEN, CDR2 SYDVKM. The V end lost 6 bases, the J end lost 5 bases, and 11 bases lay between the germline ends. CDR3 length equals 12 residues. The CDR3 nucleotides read TGTGCCAGCAGGAAGGGTAGGGACGAGCAGTACTTC. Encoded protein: CASRKGRDEQYF.

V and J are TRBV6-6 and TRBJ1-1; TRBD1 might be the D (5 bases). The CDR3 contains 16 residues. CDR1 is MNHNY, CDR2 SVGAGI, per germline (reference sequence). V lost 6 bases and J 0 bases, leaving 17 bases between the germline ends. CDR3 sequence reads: CASRPRSQGMNTEAFF. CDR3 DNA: TGTGCCAGCAGGCCCCGGAGTCAGGGAATGAACACTGAAGCTTTCTTT.

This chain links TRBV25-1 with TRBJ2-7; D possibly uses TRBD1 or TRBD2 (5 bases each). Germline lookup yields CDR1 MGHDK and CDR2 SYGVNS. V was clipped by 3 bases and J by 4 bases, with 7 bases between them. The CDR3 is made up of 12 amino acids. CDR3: CASSEGTYEQYF. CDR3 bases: TGTGCCAGCAGTGAGGGGACGTACGAGCAGTACTTC.

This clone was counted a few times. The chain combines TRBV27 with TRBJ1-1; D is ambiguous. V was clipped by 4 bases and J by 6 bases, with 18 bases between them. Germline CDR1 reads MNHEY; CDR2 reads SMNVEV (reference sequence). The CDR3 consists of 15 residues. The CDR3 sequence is CASSSSAGKVAEAFF. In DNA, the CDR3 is TGTGCCAGCAGTTCCTCCGCGGGGAAGGTAGCTGAAGCTTTCTTT.

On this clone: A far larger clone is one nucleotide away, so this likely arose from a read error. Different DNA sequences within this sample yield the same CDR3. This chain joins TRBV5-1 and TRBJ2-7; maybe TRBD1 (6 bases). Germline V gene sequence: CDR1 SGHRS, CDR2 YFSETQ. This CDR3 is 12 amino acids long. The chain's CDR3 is CASSPAQGEQYF. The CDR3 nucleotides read TGTGCCAGCAGCCCCGCACAGGGAGAGCAGTACTTC.

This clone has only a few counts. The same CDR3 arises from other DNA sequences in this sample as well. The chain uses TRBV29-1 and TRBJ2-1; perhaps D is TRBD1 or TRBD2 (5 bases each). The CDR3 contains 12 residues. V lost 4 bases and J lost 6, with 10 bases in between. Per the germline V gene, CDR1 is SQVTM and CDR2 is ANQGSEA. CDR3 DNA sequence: TGCAGCGTTGCCGGGGCCGGCAATGAGCAGTTCTTC. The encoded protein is CSVAGAGNEQFF.

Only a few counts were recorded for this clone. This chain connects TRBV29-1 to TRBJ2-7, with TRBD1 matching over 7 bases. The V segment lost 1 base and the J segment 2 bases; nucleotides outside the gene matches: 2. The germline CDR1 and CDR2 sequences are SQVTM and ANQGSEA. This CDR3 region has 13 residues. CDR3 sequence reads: CSVEADRTYEQYF. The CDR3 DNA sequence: TGCAGCGTTGAAGCGGACAGGACCTACGAGCAGTACTTC.

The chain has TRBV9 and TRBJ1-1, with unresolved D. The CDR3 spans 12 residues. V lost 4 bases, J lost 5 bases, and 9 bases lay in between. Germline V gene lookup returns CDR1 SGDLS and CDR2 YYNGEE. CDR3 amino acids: CASSPAGTEAFF. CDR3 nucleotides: TGTGCCAGCAGCCCCGCGGGGACTGAAGCTTTCTTT. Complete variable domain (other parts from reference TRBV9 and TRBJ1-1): DSGVTQTPKHLITATGQRVTLRCSPRSGDLSVYWYQQSLDQGLQFLIQYYNGEERAKGNILERFSAQQFPDLHSELNLSSLELGDSALYFCASSPAGTEAFFGQGTRLTVV.

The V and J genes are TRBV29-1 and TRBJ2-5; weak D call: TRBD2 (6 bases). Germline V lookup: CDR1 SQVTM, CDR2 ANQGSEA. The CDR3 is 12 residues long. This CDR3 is CSVTSLLETQYF. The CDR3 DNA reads TGCAGTGTTACTAGCTTATTAGAGACCCAGTACTTC.

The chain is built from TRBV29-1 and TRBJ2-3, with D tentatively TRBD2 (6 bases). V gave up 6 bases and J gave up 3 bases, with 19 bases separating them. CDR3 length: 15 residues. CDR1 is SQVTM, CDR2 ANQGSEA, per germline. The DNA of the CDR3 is TGCAGCGTCCAAGGTCGGGTGGAGGGAACAGATACGCAGTATTTT. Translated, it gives CSVQGRVEGTDTQYF.

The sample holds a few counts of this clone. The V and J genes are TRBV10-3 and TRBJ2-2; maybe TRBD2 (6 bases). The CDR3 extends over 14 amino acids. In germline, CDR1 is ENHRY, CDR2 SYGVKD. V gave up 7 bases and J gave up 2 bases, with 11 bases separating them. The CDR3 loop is CAITEGGNTGELFF. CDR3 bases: TGTGCCATCACCGAGGGAGGAAACACCGGGGAGCTGTTTTTT.

The CDR3 protein is CSVVRGPYEQYF. In DNA form, the CDR3 reads TGCAGCGTTGTAAGGGGCCCCTACGAGCAGTACTTC. This sequence joins TRBV29-1 and TRBJ2-7; D is possibly TRBD1 (5 bases). The V end was cut by 4 bases, the J end by 2 bases, with 9 bases between. The CDR3 is 12 residues long. CDR1 SQVTM and CDR2 ANQGSEA come from the germline V gene.

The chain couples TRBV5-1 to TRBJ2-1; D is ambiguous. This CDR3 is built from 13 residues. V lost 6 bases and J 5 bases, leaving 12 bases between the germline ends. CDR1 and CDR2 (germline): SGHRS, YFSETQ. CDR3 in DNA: TGCGCCAGCACACCGGGCTACAACAATGAGCAGTTCTTC. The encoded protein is CASTPGYNNEQFF.

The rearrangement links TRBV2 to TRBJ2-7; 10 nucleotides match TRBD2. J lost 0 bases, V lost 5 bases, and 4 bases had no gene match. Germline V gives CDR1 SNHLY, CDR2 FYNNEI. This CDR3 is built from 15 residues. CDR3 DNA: TGTGCCAGCAGTAAGCGGGGGGGATCCTCCTACGAGCAGTACTTC. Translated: CASSKRGGSSYEQYF.

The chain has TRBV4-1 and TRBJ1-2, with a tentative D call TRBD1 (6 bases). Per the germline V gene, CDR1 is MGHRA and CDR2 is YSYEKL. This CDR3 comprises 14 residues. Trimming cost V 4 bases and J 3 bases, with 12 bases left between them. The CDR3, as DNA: TGCGCCAGCAGCCTGGTCAGGGGAGACTATGGCTACACCTTC. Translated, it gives CASSLVRGDYGYTF.

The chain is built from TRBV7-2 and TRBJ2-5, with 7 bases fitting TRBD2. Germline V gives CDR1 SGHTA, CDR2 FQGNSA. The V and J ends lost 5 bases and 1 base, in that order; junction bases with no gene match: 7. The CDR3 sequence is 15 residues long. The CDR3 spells CASSISSGTQETQYF. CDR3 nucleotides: TGTGCCAGCAGCATTTCTAGCGGAACCCAAGAGACCCAGTACTTC.

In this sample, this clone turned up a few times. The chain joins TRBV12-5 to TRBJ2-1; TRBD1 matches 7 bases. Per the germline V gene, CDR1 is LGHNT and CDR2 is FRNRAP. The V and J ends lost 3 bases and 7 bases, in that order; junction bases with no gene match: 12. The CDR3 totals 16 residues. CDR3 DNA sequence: TGTGCTAGTGGTTTCTCCCAGACAGGGAAGGATAATGAGCAGTTCTTC. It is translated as CASGFSQTGKDNEQFF. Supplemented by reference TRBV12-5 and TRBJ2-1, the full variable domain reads DARVTQTPRHKVTEMGQEVTMRCQPILGHNTVFWYRQTMMQGLELLAYFRNRAPLDDSGMPKDRFSAEMPDATLATLKIQPSEPRDSAVYFCASGFSQTGKDNEQFFGPGTRLTVL.

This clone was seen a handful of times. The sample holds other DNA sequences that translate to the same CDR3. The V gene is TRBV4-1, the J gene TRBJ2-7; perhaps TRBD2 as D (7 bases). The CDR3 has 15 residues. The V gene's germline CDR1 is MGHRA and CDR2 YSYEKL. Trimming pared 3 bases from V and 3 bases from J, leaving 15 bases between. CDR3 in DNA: TGCGCCAGCAGCCAGGACGAAGGGGGGGGCTACGAGCAGTACTTC. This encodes CASSQDEGGGYEQYF.

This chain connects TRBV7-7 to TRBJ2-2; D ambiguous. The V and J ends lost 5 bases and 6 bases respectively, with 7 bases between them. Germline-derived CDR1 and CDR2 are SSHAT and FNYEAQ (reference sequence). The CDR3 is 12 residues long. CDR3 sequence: CASSPHPGELFF. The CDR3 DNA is TGTGCCAGCAGCCCACATCCCGGGGAGCTGTTTTTT.

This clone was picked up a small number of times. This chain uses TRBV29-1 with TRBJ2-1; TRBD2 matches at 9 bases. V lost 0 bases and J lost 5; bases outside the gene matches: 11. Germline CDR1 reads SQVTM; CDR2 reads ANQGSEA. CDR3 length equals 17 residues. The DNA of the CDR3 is TGCAGCGTTGAAGACGGACGGAAGCGGGGGGTCAACAATGAGCAGTTCTTC. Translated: CSVEDGRKRGVNNEQFF.

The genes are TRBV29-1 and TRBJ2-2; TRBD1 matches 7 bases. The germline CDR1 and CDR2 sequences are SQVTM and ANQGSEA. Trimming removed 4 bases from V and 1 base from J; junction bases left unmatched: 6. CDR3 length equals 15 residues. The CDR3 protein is CSVVWGQMNTGELFF. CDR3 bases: TGCAGCGTTGTATGGGGACAGATGAACACCGGGGAGCTGTTTTTT.